Shown below are 7 T cell receptor beta chains from a single sample sequenced in a study. TCRdb re-called the 5' RACE reads through MiXCR, storing one row per CDR3 protein. This table has over 40,000 distinct CDR3 sequences, 22% appearing once. The sorted Tregs were CD4+CD25+CD127-/low cells. The sequenced material came from Tregs sorted from a lymph node. The receptors stem from a female donor with breast cancer.

About this clonotype: Possible read error: a much larger clone is one base away. The CDR3 does not close with the conserved phenylalanine or tryptophan, likely indicating a read error. This chain uses TRBV5-1 with TRBJ2-1, with 13 bases aligning to TRBD2. This CDR3 has 16 residues. Germline assignment: CDR1 SGHRS and CDR2 YFSETQ. V lost 2 bases, J lost 10 bases, and 9 bases stayed unmatched. The CDR3 coding sequence is TGCGCCAGCAGCTTACTAGCGGGAGGGCCCCAGGAGGAGCAGTTCCTC. It encodes CASSLLAGGPQEEQFL.

This clonotype has more than one count but fewer than ten. V usage is TRBV7-2 and J usage is TRBJ2-3, with 10 bases fitting TRBD2. The CDR3 sequence is 14 residues long. Germline V gives CDR1 SGHTA, CDR2 FQGNSA. With V trimmed by 5 bases and J by 7 bases, 6 bases remained unmatched. The CDR3 loop reads CASSPLLAGNTQYF. CDR3 sequence (DNA): TGTGCCAGCAGCCCCCTACTAGCGGGGAATACGCAGTATTTT.

The gene calls are TRBV29-1 and TRBJ2-5, with D unresolved. Germline CDR1 and CDR2: SQVTM and ANQGSEA. CDR3 size: 13 residues. With 6 bases removed from V and 4 bases from J, the gap between germline ends came to 15 bases. The CDR3 DNA reads TGCAGCGTCGATAAGGTGGTCGGAGAGACCCAGTACTTC. Translating it yields CSVDKVVGETQYF.

There are a few counts of this clonotype. The chain joins TRBV20-1 to TRBJ2-7, with D perhaps matching TRBD1 (6 bases). V lost 3 bases to trimming and J lost 0 bases, with 33 bases between them. Germline lookup yields CDR1 DFQATT and CDR2 SNEGSKA (reference sequence). The CDR3 is 21 residues long. CDR3 nucleotides: TGCAGTGCTAGGGTAGGGTGGTCCCACACCCCCCACGACAGGAGCTCCTACGAGCAGTACTTC. Translation gives CSARVGWSHTPHDRSSYEQYF.

This clonotype showed up just a few times. The rearrangement links TRBV28 to TRBJ2-2; D might be TRBD1 or TRBD2, each matching 6 bases. CDR1 is MDHEN, CDR2 SYDVKM, per germline. The CDR3 contains 16 residues. Trimming removed 6 bases at V and 5 bases at J, with 19 bases between. DNA of the CDR3: TGTGCCAGCAGCTGGACCCGACAGGCGGGGACCGGGGAGCTGTTTTTT. Translation gives CASSWTRQAGTGELFF.

This clonotype was counted many times. The chain recombines TRBV5-1 with TRBJ2-1; 10 positions agree with TRBD1. CDR1 is SGHRS, CDR2 YFSETQ, per germline. The CDR3 is 16 amino acids. Germline trimming cut 0 bases from V and 10 bases from J; bases unmatched to any gene: 10. The CDR3 DNA sequence: TGCGCCAGCAGCTTGGCCCGTCGACAGGGGGCTTGGGAGCAGTTCTTC. Amino acids: CASSLARRQGAWEQFF.

V usage is TRBV7-2 and J usage is TRBJ2-1, with TRBD2 as a possible D gene (7 bases). The germline CDR1 and CDR2 sequences are SGHTA and FQGNSA. Trimming removed 1 base at V and 9 bases at J, with 25 bases between. This CDR3 contains 18 residues. CDR3 residues: CASSLGVASGGGFGEQFF. CDR3 DNA sequence: TGTGCCAGCAGCTTAGGGGTGGCTAGCGGAGGGGGATTCGGTGAGCAGTTCTTC.